This TCR beta chain was recorded in a study of neurological immune-mediated disorders. Broader study findings: No CDR3 amino acid sequences were shared by expanded clones across subjects, suggesting private repertoires in all groups. For the multiple sclerosis repertoire cluster, no association with any clinical or MRI feature was found.

From 2 million PBMCs stored at -80 C, the unsorted libraries were generated. V was pared by 1 base and J by 3 bases, with 18 bases between. The CDR3 totals 18 residues. The V gene's germline CDR1 is LGHDT and CDR2 YNNKEL (reference sequence). Sequencing runs each yielded over 160 million TCR-beta sequences from 15-18 subjects. Each CDR3 protein is one row after TCRdb ran MiXCR on the 5' RACE reads. The data contain some 120,000 distinct CDR3 sequences, roughly 3.2% of them singletons. There are many counts of this clonotype. The target antigen is unknown. Sequencing input: PBMCs. This chain uses TRBV3-1 with TRBJ2-2; a weak D match, TRBD2 (6 bases). The receptor was isolated from a woman aged 25 to 39 with multiple sclerosis. CDR3 sequence (DNA): TGTGCCAGCAGCCAAGTGTCGGGGATAGCGGTTGACACCGGGGAGCTGTTTTTT. Translated, it gives CASSQVSGIAVDTGELFF.